The rows below give T cell receptor beta chains drawn from one sample of a study of vaccination and CD4 T cells after COVID-19. These receptors have no identified antigens. TCRdb reprocessed the PCR reads via MiXCR and lists one record per CDR3 protein. The sample lists thousands of distinct CDR3 sequences; more than 50% were seen once. Material for sequencing was CD4+ T cells from blood, cultured in vitro. The receptors were gathered from a human donor in good health. Both conserved end residues are part of each CDR3. The D gene is left open where the match is weak. Not every row has a clone size; where given, it reads once, few, many or a size class.

TRBV19	.	TRBJ1-2	.	CATKLGGGYTF	TGTGCCACCAAATTGGGGGGTGGCTACACCTTC
TRBV29-1	TRBD1	TRBJ1-1	hyperexpanded	CSVHRQGASWNTEAFF	TGCAGCGTCCATCGACAGGGGGCTAGTTGGAACACTGAAGCTTTCTTT
TRBV7-8	TRBD2	TRBJ2-1	.	CASSHPSGRGGNEQFF	TGTGCCAGCAGCCACCCTAGCGGGAGAGGGGGTAATGAGCAGTTCTTC
TRBV20-1	.	TRBJ1-2	.	CSPRGGSYGYTF	TGCAGCCCTCGGGGGGGAAGCTATGGCTACACCTTC
TRBV27	.	TRBJ1-5	.	CASSAGTGRGQPQHF	TGTGCCAGCAGTGCGGGAACGGGACGTGGCCAGCCCCAGCATTTT
TRBV4-1	.	TRBJ2-2	.	CASSPSRNRVTGELFF	TGCGCCAGCAGTCCAAGTCGTAACAGGGTGACCGGGGAGCTGTTTTTT
TRBV20-1	.	TRBJ1-5	few	CSARDGHPQPQHF	TGCAGTGCTAGAGATGGACACCCTCAGCCCCAGCATTTT
TRBV28	TRBD1	TRBJ2-2	.	CASSLAGGRDGELFF	TGCGCCAGCAGTTTGGCAGGGGGCCGGGACGGGGAGCTGTTTTTT
TRBV28	.	TRBJ1-1	.	CASSLLGLPGPETFF	TGTGCCAGCAGTTTATTAGGTTTACCCGGCCCTGAAACTTTCTTT
TRBV20-1	.	TRBJ2-7	.	CSARDRSNFYEQYF	TGCAGTGCTAGAGATCGTAGCAACTTCTACGAGCAGTACTTC
TRBV10-3	.	TRBJ1-6	.	CAISDRGSGSPLHF	TGTGCCATCAGTGACAGGGGTTCGGGTTCACCCCTCCACTTT
TRBV5-1	TRBD1	TRBJ2-2	.	CASSFRDRGRTNTGELFF	TGCGCCAGCAGCTTCCGGGACAGGGGGCGAACGAACACCGGGGAGCTGTTTTTT